This T cell receptor (beta chain) was recorded in a study of cytomegalovirus exposure and HLA in healthy donors. Germline V gene data show CDR1 as MDHEN and CDR2 as SYDVKM. V was shortened by 4 bases and J by 4 bases, with 13 bases between the two germline ends. The CDR3 is 14 residues long. Profiled with immunoSEQ multiplex PCR; TCRdb holds only in-frame clones, not every one. The data show about 130,000 clones, about 94% seen once. The TCR comes from a woman younger than 35 in good health and CMV-seronegative. Material: PBMCs. The V gene is TRBV28, the J gene TRBJ1-1; tentatively, D is TRBD1 (5 bases). CDR3: CASSSLGGVTEAFF. CDR3 nucleotides: TGTGCCAGCAGTTCCCTGGGGGGGGTCACTGAAGCTTTCTTT.